A selection of T cell receptor beta chains follows, all from one sample in a study of blood T cell repertoires in COVID-19. Assay used: immunoSEQ multiplex PCR; TCRdb lists only in-frame clones, some missing. This sample has about 160,000 clones, with over 80% found just once. The sequenced sample consisted of peripheral blood. Source of these receptors: a woman aged 80 or over with active or convalescent COVID-19. CDR3s include the opening cysteine and the closing phenylalanine or tryptophan. D genes are given only for firm matches. Not all rows give a size; the values are once, few, many and, for expanded clones, a class.

CDR3 protein	CDR3 DNA	J gene	clone size	V gene	D gene
CASSLGGVEKLFF	TGTGCCAGCAGCTTGGGAGGAGTTGAAAAACTGTTTTTT	TRBJ1-4	.	TRBV5-4	.
CASSYRQGIAYEQYF	TGTGCCAGCAGCTACCGACAGGGGATTGCCTACGAGCAGTACTTC	TRBJ2-7	.	TRBV9	TRBD1
CASSQGGQGTNQPQHF	TGTGCCAGCAGCCAAGGCGGACAGGGGACTAATCAGCCCCAGCATTTT	TRBJ1-5	.	TRBV3-1/TRBV3-2	TRBD1
CASSSLGVSYEQYF	TGTGCCAGCAGCTCCCTCGGGGTGTCCTACGAGCAGTACTTC	TRBJ2-7	.	TRBV7-9	.
CASSQDHPSSYNEQFF	TGTGCCAGCAGCCAAGATCATCCTAGCTCCTACAATGAGCAGTTCTTC	TRBJ2-1	.	TRBV3-1/TRBV3-2	.
CASSIRGRTDTQYF	TGTGCCAGTAGTATAAGGGGTCGCACAGATACGCAGTATTTT	TRBJ2-3	.	TRBV19	.
CASSGREMNTEAFF	TGTGCCAGCAGCGGAAGGGAGATGAACACTGAAGCTTTCTTT	TRBJ1-1	.	TRBV5-6	.
CASSDRGRGTEAFF	TGTGCCAGCAGTGACAGGGGGCGAGGCACTGAAGCTTTCTTT	TRBJ1-1	.	TRBV6-2/TRBV6-3	TRBD1
CSVRSGSEAFF	TGCAGCGTCCGGTCGGGGTCTGAAGCTTTCTTT	TRBJ1-1	.	TRBV29-1	.
CASSYSGTGVNEQYF	TGCGCCAGCAGCTATTCCGGGACAGGGGTCAACGAGCAGTACTTC	TRBJ2-7	.	TRBV4-3	TRBD1
CASSLGSPYNEQFF	TGTGCCAGCAGCTTAGGGAGTCCCTACAATGAGCAGTTCTTC	TRBJ2-1	.	TRBV11-2	.
CASSLILVVNGYTF	TGTGCCAGCAGCCTAATCCTAGTGGTTAATGGCTACACCTTC	TRBJ1-2	.	TRBV7-2	.
CASSPFGTGASYEQYF	TGTGCCAGCTCACCATTTGGCACAGGGGCCTCCTACGAGCAGTACTTC	TRBJ2-7	.	TRBV18	TRBD1
CASSESRGLNTGELFF	TGCGCCAGCAGTGAGTCGAGGGGGCTGAACACCGGGGAGCTGTTTTTT	TRBJ2-2	.	TRBV10-1	TRBD1
CASSAGQGPDSNQPQHF	TGTGCCAGCAGCGCGGGACAGGGCCCCGATAGCAATCAGCCCCAGCATTTT	TRBJ1-5	.	TRBV9	TRBD1
CASSQMGDRDNSPLHF	TGCGCCAGCAGCCAAATGGGGGACAGGGATAATTCACCCCTCCACTTT	TRBJ1-6	.	TRBV4-3	TRBD1
CASSSSTGYSGNTIYF	TGTGCCAGCAGCTCCTCGACGGGATACTCTGGAAACACCATATATTTT	TRBJ1-3	.	TRBV5-5	.
CASSIGGNANYGYTF	TGTGCCAGTAGTATCGGGGGGAACGCTAACTATGGCTACACCTTC	TRBJ1-2	.	TRBV19	.
CASSTIGDTEAFF	TGTGCCAGCAGTACTATCGGGGACACTGAAGCTTTCTTT	TRBJ1-1	.	TRBV6-5	.
CASSVQGNTGELFF	TGTGCCAGCAGCGTACAGGGAAACACCGGGGAGCTGTTTTTT	TRBJ2-2	.	TRBV9	.
CASSQSGIGYTF	TGTGCCAGCAGCCAATCAGGGATAGGCTACACCTTC	TRBJ1-2	.	TRBV3-1/TRBV3-2	.
CASSDPGTLYEQYF	TGTGCCAGTAGTGACCCCGGGACTCTATACGAGCAGTACTTC	TRBJ2-7	.	TRBV19	.
CASSSLTSGGYNEQFF	TGTGCCAGCAGCTCGCTGACTAGCGGGGGCTACAATGAGCAGTTCTTC	TRBJ2-1	once	TRBV7-2	TRBD2
CASSSGSSQDSPLHF	TGTGCCAGCAGTTCAGGCTCGTCGCAGGATTCACCCCTCCACTTT	TRBJ1-6	once	TRBV7-2	.
CASSLLGGQSNQPQHF	TGTGCCAGCAGCTTATTGGGGGGTCAGAGTAATCAGCCCCAGCATTTT	TRBJ1-5	few	TRBV7-8	.
CASSPSGRTGDYEQYF	TGTGCCAGCAGTCCCTCGGGTAGGACAGGGGACTACGAGCAGTACTTC	TRBJ2-7	.	TRBV27	TRBD1
CASSFWLKNTGELFF	TGCGCCAGCAGCTTTTGGCTGAAGAACACCGGGGAGCTGTTTTTT	TRBJ2-2	.	TRBV5-1	.
CASNQYGGDTEAFF	TGTGCCAGCAACCAGTACGGGGGGGACACTGAAGCTTTCTTT	TRBJ1-1	.	TRBV7-2	.
CASRPGLAGVGNTGELFF	TGTGCCAGCAGACCGGGACTAGCGGGGGTAGGGAACACCGGGGAGCTGTTTTTT	TRBJ2-2	.	TRBV5-8	TRBD2
CASSPGGLQETQYF	TGTGCCAGCAGCCCGGGGGGACTCCAAGAGACCCAGTACTTC	TRBJ2-5	.	TRBV7-2	TRBD2
CASSAQGTGLHYGYTF	TGTGCCAGCAGCGCTCAAGGGACAGGGCTCCACTATGGCTACACCTTC	TRBJ1-2	.	TRBV25-1	TRBD1
CASSLDPGGTGSGEKLFF	TGTGCCAGCAGCTTAGATCCTGGGGGCACAGGGTCTGGGGAAAAACTGTTTTTT	TRBJ1-4	.	TRBV11-3	.
CASSLLTTGLYGYTF	TGCGCCAGCAGCCTCCTTACGACAGGGCTCTATGGCTACACCTTC	TRBJ1-2	once	TRBV4-1	TRBD1
CASSLGRGQTETQYF	TGTGCCAGCAGCTTAGGGCGGGGGCAGACAGAGACCCAGTACTTC	TRBJ2-5	.	TRBV7-8	.
CATSRDWRGLDTEAFF	TGTGCCACCAGCAGAGATTGGAGGGGTTTGGACACTGAAGCTTTCTTT	TRBJ1-1	.	TRBV15	.
CASSDGGQYEKLFF	TGTGCCAGCAGTGACGGCGGGCAATATGAAAAACTGTTTTTT	TRBJ1-4	.	TRBV6-1	.
CASQEGAEAFF	TGTGCCAGCCAAGAAGGGGCTGAAGCTTTCTTT	TRBJ1-1	.	TRBV6-5	.
CASSQGRQETQYF	TGTGCCAGCAGCCAAGGTCGCCAAGAGACCCAGTACTTC	TRBJ2-5	.	TRBV14	.
CASSSGTAFNQPQHF	TGTGCCAGCAGCTCCGGGACAGCTTTCAATCAGCCCCAGCATTTT	TRBJ1-5	.	TRBV9	TRBD1
CASSLLDLRGGELFF	TGCGCCAGCAGCCTCCTGGACTTGCGGGGCGGGGAGCTGTTTTTT	TRBJ2-2	.	TRBV4-1	.
CASRKGTANYGYTF	TGTGCCAGTAGGAAAGGGACAGCTAACTATGGCTACACCTTC	TRBJ1-2	once	TRBV19	TRBD1
CASSRWGGGETQYF	TGTGCCAGCAGTCGATGGGGGGGAGGGGAGACCCAGTACTTC	TRBJ2-5	.	TRBV27	TRBD2
CASSHPTLLADTDTQYF	TGCGCCAGCAGCCATCCCACCCTTCTAGCGGACACAGATACGCAGTATTTT	TRBJ2-3	.	TRBV4-1	TRBD2
CASSPRRGGDYYGYTF	TGTGCCAGCTCACCGAGAAGAGGGGGCGATTACTATGGCTACACCTTC	TRBJ1-2	.	TRBV18	TRBD1
CASSLDSNYGYTF	TGTGCCAGCAGTTTGGACTCTAACTATGGCTACACCTTC	TRBJ1-2	.	TRBV12-3/TRBV12-4	.
CASSQLTPMNTEAFF	TGTGCCAGCAGCCAGCTTACACCCATGAACACTGAAGCTTTCTTT	TRBJ1-1	once	TRBV14	.
CASSLGQPWNTGELFF	TGTGCCAGCAGCTTAGGACAGCCTTGGAACACCGGGGAGCTGTTTTTT	TRBJ2-2	.	TRBV7-2	.
CASSIPSAETQYF	TGCGCCAGCAGCATACCTAGCGCGGAGACCCAGTACTTC	TRBJ2-5	.	TRBV4-1	.
CASSTGDTYEQYF	TGTGCCAGTAGTACGGGAGATACCTACGAGCAGTACTTC	TRBJ2-7	.	TRBV19	.